These 23 T cell receptor beta chains were all obtained from the same sample, sequenced in a study of blood T cell repertoires in COVID-19. Clones were read by immunoSEQ multiplex PCR, and TCRdb kept only the in-frame ones, dropping some. The sample yields about 45,000 clones, less than 90% seen once. The source material was peripheral blood. These receptors were collected from a human donor in a cohort sampled during active COVID-19.

This clone was observed a single time. The chain uses TRBV5-5 and TRBJ1-1, with D maybe TRBD1 (5 bases). CDR3 size: 15 residues. Trimming left V 2 bases short and J 6 bases short, with 17 bases between. Germline CDR1 and CDR2: SGHKS and YYEKEE (reference sequence). CDR3 loop: CASSFLSGPLSEAFF. The CDR3 DNA reads TGTGCCAGCAGCTTTTTATCAGGGCCCTTGTCTGAAGCTTTCTTT.

The chain combines TRBV30 with TRBJ2-1, with 11 bases matching TRBD2. Germline V lookup: CDR1 GTSNPN, CDR2 SVGIG (reference sequence). This CDR3 region has 16 residues. J lost 10 bases, V lost 1 base, and 12 bases had no gene match. DNA for the CDR3: TGTGCCTGGAGTGCTTTTCACCTAGCGGGGGGCGGGGAGCAGTTCTTC. Protein product: CAWSAFHLAGGGEQFF.

The chain is built from TRBV9 and TRBJ2-7, with 7 bases fitting TRBD1. This CDR3 has 14 amino acids. Germline CDR1 SGDLS, CDR2 YYNGEE. V lost 0 bases, J lost 8 bases, and 8 bases stayed unmatched. For the CDR3, the DNA is TGTGCCAGCAGCGTAGCTCAACAGGGGATCAAGCAGTACTTC. This sequence encodes CASSVAQQGIKQYF.

The rearrangement joins TRBV3-1 (or the pseudogene TRBV3-2) to TRBJ2-5; D gene ambiguous. Germline V gene sequence: CDR1 LGHDT, CDR2 YNNKEL (reference sequence). This CDR3 has 16 residues. The V end was cut by 2 bases, the J end by 1 base, with 14 bases between. The CDR3 DNA sequence: TGTGCCAGCAGCCAATGGCCTGCCAACAGCCAAGAGACCCAGTACTTC. Translating gives CASSQWPANSQETQYF.

The chain carries TRBV2 and TRBJ1-3; D is uncertain. Germline V gives CDR1 SNHLY, CDR2 FYNNEI. The CDR3 has 12 residues. Trimming shortened V by 7 bases and J by 8 bases, and 12 bases separated the two germline ends. The CDR3 is CASTQVLDTIYF. The CDR3 DNA reads TGTGCCAGCACTCAGGTTTTGGACACCATATATTTT.

This clone showed up just a few times. The V gene is TRBV6-5, the J gene TRBJ1-5; D perhaps matches TRBD1 (6 bases). The CDR3 sequence is 13 residues long. Trimming removed 6 bases from V and 5 bases from J, with 11 bases in between. Germline V gene sequence: CDR1 MNHEY, CDR2 SVGAGI. The CDR3 nucleotides read TGTGCCAGCAGCCCGGGGGGCGATCAGCCCCAGCATTTT. Protein: CASSPGGDQPQHF.

V usage is TRBV3-1 (or the pseudogene TRBV3-2) and J usage is TRBJ2-3, with D unclear. The germline CDR1 and CDR2 sequences are LGHDT and YNNKEL (reference sequence). Trimming left V 4 bases short and J 0 bases short, with 8 bases between. The CDR3 has 14 residues. CDR3 protein: CASSPTLSTDTQYF. The CDR3 DNA sequence: TGTGCCAGCAGCCCAACCCTAAGCACAGATACGCAGTATTTT.

The chain combines TRBV7-9 with TRBJ2-5; no clear D. V was shortened by 1 base and J by 3 bases, with 6 bases between the two germline ends. The CDR3 covers 13 residues. From germline, CDR1 is SEHNR and CDR2 FQNEAQ (reference sequence). The CDR3 region has the DNA TGTGCCAGCAGCTTAGGAATAGAAGAGACCCAGTACTTC. It yields the protein CASSLGIEETQYF.

This clone was seen a few times. J is TRBJ1-5 and V is TRBV28; 7 nucleotides agree with TRBD1. The CDR3 runs to 14 residues. J was trimmed by 7 bases and V by 6 bases; bases with no gene match: 9. Germline CDR1 and CDR2: MDHEN and SYDVKM. CDR3 sequence: CASRADRVGQPQHF. The CDR3 DNA reads TGTGCCAGCAGGGCTGACAGGGTAGGGCAGCCCCAGCATTTT.

The V call is TRBV5-8, the J call TRBJ1-2, with no clear D. CDR3 size: 12 residues. CDR1 and CDR2 from the germline V gene are SGHTS and YDEGEE. V lost 0 bases and J 7 bases, leaving 7 bases between the germline ends. This chain's CDR3 is CASSLDGPGYTF. CDR3 nucleotide sequence: TGTGCCAGCAGCTTGGATGGGCCTGGCTACACCTTC. Full variable domain (rest looked up from reference TRBV5-8 and TRBJ1-2): EAGVTQSPTHLIKTRGQQATLRCSPISGHTSVYWYQQALGLGLQFLLWYDEGEERNRGNFPPRFSGRQFPNYSSELNVNALELEDSALYLCASSLDGPGYTFGSGTRLTVV.

The chain links TRBV5-6 to TRBJ2-5; D is unclear. Trimming took 1 base from V and 0 from J, leaving 10 bases between them. CDR1 and CDR2 (germline): SGHDT, YYEEEE. The CDR3 has 15 amino acids. CDR3 protein: CASSLKSGYQETQYF. The CDR3 DNA reads TGTGCCAGCAGCTTGAAGTCCGGGTACCAAGAGACCCAGTACTTC.

This clone has only one observation. The V gene is TRBV7-9, the J gene TRBJ2-7, with 8 bases lining up with TRBD2. The CDR3 contains 13 residues. J lost 7 bases, V lost 7 bases, and 9 bases had no gene match. Germline V gene data show CDR1 as SEHNR and CDR2 as FQNEAQ (reference sequence). This chain's CDR3 is CASTSGLAGEQYF. CDR3 DNA: TGTGCCAGCACGTCAGGACTAGCAGGGGAGCAGTACTTC.

The count of this clone is one. This chain joins TRBV11-3 and TRBJ2-5, with 8 bases aligning to TRBD1. Germline V gene data show CDR1 as SGHNT and CDR2 as YENEEA. The CDR3 totals 17 residues. The V and J ends lost 4 bases and 5 bases, in that order; junction bases with no gene match: 15. The CDR3 here is CASSSRTGWRDRETQYF. The CDR3 nucleotides read TGTGCCAGCAGCTCAAGGACAGGGTGGAGGGATAGGGAGACCCAGTACTTC.

The chain has TRBV19 and TRBJ1-1, with D possibly TRBD1 on 6 matching bases. CDR3 length: 12 amino acids. V lost 6 bases to trimming and J lost 11 bases, with 16 bases between them. Germline lookup yields CDR1 LNHDA and CDR2 SQIVND (reference sequence). The CDR3 DNA reads as TGTGCCAGTAGCACTAGGGGGACGCGGGCTTTCTTT. Protein product: CASSTRGTRAFF.

Only one count was recorded for this clone. This chain uses TRBV5-4 with TRBJ2-7; 9 bases align to TRBD2. V lost 0 bases to trimming and J lost 4 bases; unmatched junction nucleotides: 8. This CDR3 is built from 16 residues. Germline V gene lookup returns CDR1 SGHNT and CDR2 YYREEE (reference sequence). CDR3 protein: CASSLGIAGGPYEQYF. The CDR3, as DNA: TGTGCCAGCAGCTTGGGTATTGCGGGGGGGCCTTACGAGCAGTACTTC.

The chain links TRBV11-2 to TRBJ2-7, with 7 bases aligning to TRBD2. Germline V gives CDR1 SGHAT, CDR2 FQNNGV. The ends lost 3 bases at V and 7 bases at J; junction bases unmatched: 6. The CDR3 runs 13 residues. CDR3 coding DNA: TGTGCCAGCAGCTTCGTAACGGGGGGTGAGCAGTACTTC. Translation gives CASSFVTGGEQYF.

The gene calls are TRBV9 and TRBJ2-1; D call uncertain. The CDR3 runs 13 residues. Per the germline V gene, CDR1 is SGDLS and CDR2 is YYNGEE. V dropped 4 bases and J dropped 3 bases, with 8 bases sitting between them. In DNA, the CDR3 is TGTGCCAGCAGCCCCTATGGCTACAATGAGCAGTTCTTC. Translated, it gives CASSPYGYNEQFF.

The chain employs TRBV7-2 and TRBJ2-3, with D perhaps TRBD2 (7 bases). V was clipped by 7 bases and J by 2 bases, with 19 bases between them. The CDR3 is 16 residues long. CDR1 is SGHTA and CDR2 is FQGNSA in the germline V gene. CDR3 region: CASNTQGRGTTDTQYF. The CDR3 DNA reads as TGTGCCAGCAACACTCAGGGGCGGGGGACCACAGATACGCAGTATTTT.

The gene calls are TRBV14 and TRBJ1-3; D unresolved. Trimming took 1 base from V and 4 from J, leaving 14 bases between them. Germline CDR1 is SGHDN and CDR2 is FVKESK. This CDR3 contains 16 residues. CDR3 sequence: CASSQGFSSGGNTIYF. The DNA for the CDR3 is TGTGCCAGCAGCCAAGGATTTTCGTCGGGGGGAAACACCATATATTTT.

This sequence joins TRBV6-4 and TRBJ2-1; D uncertain. Deletions cut 5 bases from V and 0 bases from J, with 11 bases between. CDR1 MRHNA and CDR2 SNTAGT come from the germline V gene. The CDR3 consists of 15 residues. The CDR3 loop reads CASSPSPSSYNEQFF. CDR3 bases: TGTGCCAGCAGTCCCTCCCCGAGCTCCTACAATGAGCAGTTCTTC.

This clone was detected a few times. This chain joins TRBV29-1 and TRBJ1-3; possible D gene TRBD1, 5 bases. Trimming stripped 6 bases from V and 0 bases from J, with 12 bases between. Germline V gene lookup returns CDR1 SQVTM and CDR2 ANQGSEA. The length of the CDR3 is 14 residues. CDR3 DNA sequence: TGCAGCGTGGCCCGGGGGAGCTCTGGAAACACCATATATTTT. As protein: CSVARGSSGNTIYF.

The rearrangement links TRBV29-1 to TRBJ1-4; TRBD1 aligns across 8 bases. Germline loops: CDR1 SQVTM, CDR2 ANQGSEA. J was trimmed by 7 bases and V by 7 bases; bases with no gene match: 8. The CDR3 loop spans 13 amino acids. CDR3 nucleotide sequence: TGCAGCGACCAGGACAGGGCAGGTGAAAAACTGTTTTTT. As protein: CSDQDRAGEKLFF.

The chain has TRBV7-8 and TRBJ2-5; D might be TRBD1 (6 bases). Trimming shortened V by 3 bases and J by 2 bases, and 16 bases separated the two germline ends. Germline V gene sequence: CDR1 SGHVS, CDR2 FQNEAQ. The CDR3 contains 16 residues. CDR3 sequence: CASSLEHRVIQETQYF. The CDR3 DNA reads TGTGCCAGCAGCTTGGAACACAGGGTGATACAAGAGACCCAGTACTTC.